The subject of this entry is one TCR beta chain. Per germline, CDR1 MNHNY and CDR2 SVGAGI (reference sequence). The CDR3 extends over 14 amino acids. The J segment lost 7 bases and the V segment lost 4 bases, leaving 5 bases of the junction unmatched. Data came from immunoSEQ multiplex PCR; TCRdb stores just in-frame clones and leaves some out. Here the sample spans over 65,000 clones, approximately 93% being singletons. This sample is part of a study of T cell changes during pregnancy in multiple sclerosis. The source is a female donor with multiple sclerosis, enrolled in a pregnancy study. The V gene is TRBV6-6, the J gene TRBJ1-5; 9 bases agree with TRBD1. Sequenced here: peripheral blood, sampled in the first trimester of pregnancy. This chain's CDR3 is CASSSQGAWQPQHF. As DNA, the CDR3 is TGTGCCAGCAGTTCACAGGGGGCTTGGCAGCCCCAGCATTTT.